These 25 T cell receptor beta chains originate from one sample sequenced in a study of metastatic and nonmetastatic thyroid tumors. TCRdb re-called the PCR reads with MiXCR. The sample carries 30,000 to 35,000 clones, about 40% recorded once. Each patient went into thyroid surgery without having received any treatment. The material sequenced was tumor tissue. The receptors derive from a female donor with papillary thyroid cancer or a benign thyroid nodule (not recorded which). Some clones in this sample may be carry-over from other donors' samples.

This clone has more than one count but fewer than ten. The CDR3 bases are TGTGCCAGCAGTGACGAGGAGAACACTGAAGCTTTCTTT. Its translation is CASSDEENTEAFF. This rearrangement joins TRBV6-1 to TRBJ1-1; the D is unclear. The CDR3 sequence is 13 residues long. Trimming pared 3 bases from V and 1 base from J, leaving 6 bases between. Germline V CDR1 and CDR2: MNHNS, SASEGT.

This clone was detected only a few times. The rearrangement links TRBV6-4 to TRBJ2-3; possibly TRBD1 for D (5 bases). Trimming shortened V by 0 bases and J by 1 base, and 8 bases separated the two germline ends. Germline CDR1 reads MRHNA; CDR2 reads SNTAGT. The CDR3 is 15 residues long. The CDR3: CASSDSTQGTDTQYF. The CDR3 coding sequence is TGTGCCAGCAGTGACTCGACACAGGGCACAGATACGCAGTATTTT.

The chain uses TRBV7-3 and TRBJ2-1, with TRBD2 as a possible D gene (6 bases). Trimming pared 2 bases from V and 6 bases from J, leaving 11 bases between. The CDR3 is made up of 14 amino acids. The germline gives CDR1 SGHTA, CDR2 FQGTGA. The CDR3 DNA follows: TGTGCCAGCAGCTTAGTGGCGGGACTCAATGAGCAGTTCTTC. Its protein product is CASSLVAGLNEQFF.

V gene TRBV7-2 combines with J gene TRBJ2-7; D ambiguous. The CDR3 has 16 residues. With 0 bases removed from V and 2 bases from J, the gap between germline ends came to 14 bases. Germline loops: CDR1 SGHTA, CDR2 FQGNSA. CDR3 sequence (DNA): TGTGCCAGCAGCTTAGCAGGAGCCGGAGCTGCCTACGAGCAGTACTTC. This encodes CASSLAGAGAAYEQYF.

This clone was counted between two and nine times. This chain uses TRBV10-1 with TRBJ2-1; 7 nucleotides match TRBD2. Germline loops: CDR1 WNHNN, CDR2 SYGVQD (reference sequence). The CDR3 sequence is 15 residues long. The trim removed 3 bases at V and 7 bases at J, leaving 9 bases unmatched. CDR3 bases: TGCGCCAGCAGTGAAGGGACTACGCGAATGAATGAGCAGTTCTTC. Amino acid sequence: CASSEGTTRMNEQFF.

The chain links TRBV6-5 to TRBJ2-7; 10 bases agree with TRBD2. The CDR3 runs to 14 residues. Germline V lookup: CDR1 MNHEY, CDR2 SVGAGI. V shed 4 bases, J shed 2 bases, and the junction held 2 bases outside the gene matches. The CDR3 nucleotides are TGTGCCAGCAGTTTAGCGGGAGGTACCTACGAGCAGTACTTC. The encoded protein is CASSLAGGTYEQYF.

This clone was counted between two and nine times. The rearrangement joins TRBV6-5 to TRBJ2-5; 7 bases fit TRBD1. J was trimmed by 4 bases and V by 4 bases; bases with no gene match: 12. The CDR3 is 16 amino acids. Germline loops: CDR1 MNHEY, CDR2 SVGAGI. This CDR3 reads CASSLTTGTVTETQYF. The CDR3 nucleotides are TGTGCCAGCAGTTTAACTACCGGGACAGTAACAGAGACCCAGTACTTC.

The V call is TRBV18, the J call TRBJ2-5; 8 bases line up with TRBD1. From germline, CDR1 is KGHSH and CDR2 LQKENI. The CDR3 has 14 amino acids. With 2 bases clipped from V and 5 bases from J, the junction kept 4 bases outside the gene matches. CDR3 sequence reads: CASSPGQGLETQYF. CDR3 nucleotides: TGTGCCAGCTCACCAGGACAGGGTCTGGAGACCCAGTACTTC.

The count of this clone is one. This chain joins TRBV11-2 and TRBJ1-5; maybe TRBD1 (5 bases). Germline V lookup: CDR1 SGHAT, CDR2 FQNNGV. V dropped 1 base and J dropped 4 bases, with 11 bases sitting between them. This CDR3 contains 15 residues. DNA of the CDR3: TGTGCCAGCAGCTTAGTTGCAGGGATGAATCAGCCCCAGCATTTT. Translating it yields CASSLVAGMNQPQHF.

The chain joins TRBV6-6 to TRBJ1-6; no definite D call. Germline CDR1 MNHNY, CDR2 SVGAGI (reference sequence). With 0 bases removed from V and 0 bases from J, the gap between germline ends came to 12 bases. The CDR3 runs to 18 residues. The CDR3 protein is CASSYSARRSSYNSPLHF. The CDR3 DNA is TGTGCCAGCAGTTACTCGGCCCGCCGGAGCTCCTATAATTCACCCCTCCACTTT.

The chain carries TRBV2 and TRBJ2-3; either TRBD1 or TRBD2 may supply D (6 bases each). In germline, CDR1 is SNHLY, CDR2 FYNNEI. This CDR3 contains 15 residues. Trimming stripped 5 bases from V and 0 bases from J, with 12 bases between. CDR3 nucleotide sequence: TGTGCCAGCAGTCGACGGGGGCATAGCACAGATACGCAGTATTTT. Amino acids: CASSRRGHSTDTQYF.

In this sample, this clone turned up a few times. The rearrangement joins TRBV6-1 to TRBJ2-3; D not resolved. Germline V gives CDR1 MNHNS, CDR2 SASEGT. CDR3 length equals 13 residues. Trimming left V 6 bases short and J 6 bases short, with 13 bases between. The CDR3 bases are TGTGCCAGCAGACTCAGACCTGCGGATACGCAGTATTTT. Amino acid sequence: CASRLRPADTQYF.

The chain joins TRBV19 to TRBJ2-5; tentative D call: TRBD2 (5 bases). The germline CDR1 and CDR2 sequences are LNHDA and SQIVND (reference sequence). The CDR3 sequence is 13 residues long. Trimming pared 5 bases from V and 3 bases from J, leaving 10 bases between. The CDR3 sequence: CASSSGVKETQYF. As DNA, the CDR3 is TGTGCCAGTAGTTCCGGGGTAAAAGAGACCCAGTACTTC.

By proportion, this clone is medium-sized (0.01 to 0.1%). J is TRBJ1-2 and V is TRBV29-1; D gene uncertain. The CDR3 sequence is 11 residues long. Germline V CDR1 and CDR2: SQVTM, ANQGSEA. V was shortened by 6 bases and J by 0 bases, with 5 bases between the two germline ends. CDR3 residues: CSVETNYGYTF. Here the CDR3 DNA reads TGCAGCGTGGAAACTAACTATGGCTACACCTTC. The whole variable domain, remainder taken from reference TRBV29-1 and TRBJ1-2, is SAVISQKPSRDICQRGTSLTIQCQVDSQVTMMFWYRQQPGQSLTLIATANQGSEATYESGFVIDKFPISRPNLTFSTLTVSNMSPEDSSIYLCSVETNYGYTFGSGTRLTVV.

The chain recombines TRBV6-4 with TRBJ2-3; D is uncertain. The CDR3 covers 12 residues. CDR1 and CDR2 from the germline V gene are MRHNA and SNTAGT. V gave up 5 bases and J gave up 5 bases, with 8 bases separating them. CDR3 nucleotides: TGTGCCAGCAGTTACAACGGAGATACGCAGTATTTT. Amino acids: CASSYNGDTQYF.

The chain employs TRBV13 and TRBJ2-7; no definite D call. CDR1 and CDR2 (germline): PRHDT, FYEKMQ (reference sequence). The CDR3 totals 17 residues. The V and J ends lost 4 bases and 0 bases respectively, with 19 bases between them. In DNA form, the CDR3 reads TGTGCCAGCAGCTCGACCCCCCGGCAGACCCGCTCCTACGAGCAGTACTTC. It specifies CASSSTPRQTRSYEQYF. The whole variable domain, remainder taken from reference TRBV13 and TRBJ2-7, is AAGVIQSPRHLIKEKRETATLKCYPIPRHDTVYWYQQGPGQDPQFLISFYEKMQSDKGSIPDRFSAQQFSDYHSELNMSSLELGDSALYFCASSSTPRQTRSYEQYFGPGTRLTVT.

The chain combines TRBV5-1 with TRBJ2-7; TRBD1 is a possible D gene (6 bases). Germline CDR1 is SGHRS and CDR2 is YFSETQ. Trimming shortened V by 4 bases and J by 5 bases, and 13 bases separated the two germline ends. This CDR3 spans 13 amino acids. The CDR3 DNA is TGCGCCAGCAGCAGCAGGGGCGTGGACGAGCAGTACTTC. Protein sequence: CASSSRGVDEQYF. Using reference TRBV5-1 and TRBJ2-7 for the parts outside the CDR3, the full variable domain is KAGVTQTPRYLIKTRGQQVTLSCSPISGHRSVSWYQQTPGQGLQFLFEYFSETQRNKGNFPGRFSGRQFSNSRSEMNVSTLELGDSALYLCASSSRGVDEQYFGPGTRLTVT.

This clone has more than one count but fewer than ten. This chain joins TRBV12-5 and TRBJ2-1, with 14 bases lining up with TRBD2. The CDR3 extends over 15 amino acids. The V gene's germline CDR1 is LGHNT and CDR2 FRNRAP. Germline trimming cut 5 bases from V and 9 bases from J; bases unmatched to any gene: 6. As DNA, the CDR3 is TGTGCTAGTGGTCTCCTAGGACTAGCGGGGGGTGAGCAGTTCTTC. It yields the protein CASGLLGLAGGEQFF.

This clone has a handful of counts. The V and J genes are TRBV6-2 or TRBV6-3 and TRBJ2-1, with D perhaps assigned TRBD1 or TRBD2 (5 bases each). The CDR3 contains 12 residues. Trimming removed 4 bases at V and 10 bases at J, with 11 bases between. Per germline, CDR1 MNHEY and CDR2 SVGEGT. This chain's CDR3 is CASSSTRGEQFF. The CDR3 DNA sequence: TGTGCCAGCAGTTCAACTCGGGGCGAGCAGTTCTTC.

This clone was counted only a few times. The gene calls are TRBV24-1 and TRBJ2-7; TRBD1 matches at 7 bases. J gave up 6 bases and V 2 bases, and 12 bases lay outside the gene matches. The V gene's germline CDR1 is KGHDR and CDR2 SFDVKD. The CDR3 sequence is 16 residues long. DNA of the CDR3: TGTGCCACCAGTGATTACTCCGTGACAGGGCGCAGCGAGCAGTACTTC. Its translation is CATSDYSVTGRSEQYF.

There are a few counts of this clone. The gene calls are TRBV6-2 or TRBV6-3 and TRBJ2-1, with D possibly matching TRBD2 (5 bases). Trimming cost V 2 bases and J 0 bases, with 11 bases left between them. The CDR3 has 16 amino acids. The germline V gene encodes CDR1 MNHEY and CDR2 SVGEGT. CDR3 sequence: CASSYLGRSSYNEQFF. As DNA, the CDR3 is TGTGCCAGCAGTTACCTTGGGAGAAGCTCCTACAATGAGCAGTTCTTC.

The V and J genes are TRBV2 and TRBJ2-7; perhaps D is TRBD1 or TRBD2 (6 bases each). This CDR3 contains 14 residues. Between the trimmed V and J ends, which lost 4 bases and 1 base, there was a span of 11 bases. Germline values: CDR1 SNHLY, CDR2 FYNNEI. The CDR3 sequence: CASSGEGGSYEQYF. In DNA, the CDR3 is TGTGCCAGCAGTGGTGAAGGGGGGTCCTACGAGCAGTACTTC.

The V gene is TRBV7-3, the J gene TRBJ2-1; unclear D gene. CDR1 SGHTA and CDR2 FQGTGA come from the germline V gene. The V end lost 5 bases, the J end lost 7 bases, and 9 bases lay between the germline ends. CDR3 length: 12 amino acids. CDR3 DNA: TGTGCCAGCAGCCCGCACATGAATGAGCAGTTCTTC. Residues: CASSPHMNEQFF.

J is TRBJ1-1 and V is TRBV11-2; D call uncertain. Trimming left V 7 bases short and J 1 base short, with 13 bases between. The CDR3 length is 14 residues. Germline lookup yields CDR1 SGHAT and CDR2 FQNNGV. In DNA form, the CDR3 reads TGTGCCAGCACGGTAGGGTGGGGGAACACTGAAGCTTTCTTT. Its translation is CASTVGWGNTEAFF. The full variable domain, in which reference TRBV11-2 and TRBJ1-1 provide the parts outside the CDR3, is EAGVAQSPRYKIIEKRQSVAFWCNPISGHATLYWYQQILGQGPKLLIQFQNNGVVDDSQLPKDRFSAERLKGVDSTLKIQPAKLEDSAVYLCASTVGWGNTEAFFGQGTRLTVV.

The table lists this clone with a few counts. The chain joins TRBV7-8 to TRBJ2-7; 9 nucleotides align to TRBD2. Trimming cost V 5 bases and J 2 bases; bases outside gene matches: 16. The CDR3 has 18 amino acids. The V gene's germline CDR1 is SGHVS and CDR2 FQNEAQ. The CDR3 region is CASSRSTGLAGGPYEQYF. The DNA for the CDR3 is TGTGCCAGCAGCCGCTCTACGGGCCTGGCGGGAGGGCCCTACGAGCAGTACTTC.